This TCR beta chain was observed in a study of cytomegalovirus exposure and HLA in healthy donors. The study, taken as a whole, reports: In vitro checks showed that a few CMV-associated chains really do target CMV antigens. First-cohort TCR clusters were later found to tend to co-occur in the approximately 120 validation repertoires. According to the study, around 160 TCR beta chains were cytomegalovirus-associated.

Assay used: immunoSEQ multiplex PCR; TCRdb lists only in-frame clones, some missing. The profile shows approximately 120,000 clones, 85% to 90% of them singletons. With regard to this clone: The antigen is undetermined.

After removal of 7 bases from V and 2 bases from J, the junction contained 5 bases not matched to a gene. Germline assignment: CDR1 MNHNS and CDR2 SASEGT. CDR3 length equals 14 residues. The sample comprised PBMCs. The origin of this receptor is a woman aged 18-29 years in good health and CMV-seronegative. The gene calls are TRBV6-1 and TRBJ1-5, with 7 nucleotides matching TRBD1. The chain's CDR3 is CASIDREGNQPQHF. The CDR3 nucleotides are TGTGCCAGCATCGACAGGGAGGGCAATCAGCCCCAGCATTTT.